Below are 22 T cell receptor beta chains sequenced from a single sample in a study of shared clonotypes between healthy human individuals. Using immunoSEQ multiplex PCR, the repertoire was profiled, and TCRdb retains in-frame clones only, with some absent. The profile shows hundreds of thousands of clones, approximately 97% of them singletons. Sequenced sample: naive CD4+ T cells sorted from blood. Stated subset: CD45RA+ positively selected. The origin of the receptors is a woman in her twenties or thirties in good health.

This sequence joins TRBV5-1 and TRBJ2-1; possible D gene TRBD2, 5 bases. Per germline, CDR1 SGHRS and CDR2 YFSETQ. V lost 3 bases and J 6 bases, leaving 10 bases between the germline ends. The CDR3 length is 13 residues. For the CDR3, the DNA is TGCGCCAGCAGCTGTGGACTCCCCAATGAGCAGTTCTTC. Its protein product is CASSCGLPNEQFF.

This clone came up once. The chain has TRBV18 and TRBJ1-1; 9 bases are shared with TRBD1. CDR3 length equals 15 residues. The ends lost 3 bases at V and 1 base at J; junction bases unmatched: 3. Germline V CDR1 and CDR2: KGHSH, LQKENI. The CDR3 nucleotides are TGTGCCAGCTCACCTACAGGGGGCAGGAACACTGAAGCTTTCTTT. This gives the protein CASSPTGGRNTEAFF.

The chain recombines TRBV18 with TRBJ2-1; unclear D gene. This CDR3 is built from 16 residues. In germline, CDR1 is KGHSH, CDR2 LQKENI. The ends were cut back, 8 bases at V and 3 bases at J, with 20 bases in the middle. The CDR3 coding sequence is TGTGCCAGCCGAGATACGATTCTGGGTTACTACAATGAGCAGTTCTTC. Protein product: CASRDTILGYYNEQFF.

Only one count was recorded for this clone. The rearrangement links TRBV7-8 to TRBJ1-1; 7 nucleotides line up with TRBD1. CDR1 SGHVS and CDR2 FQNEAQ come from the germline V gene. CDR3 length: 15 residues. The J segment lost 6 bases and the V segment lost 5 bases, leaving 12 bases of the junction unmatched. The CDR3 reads CASSLAGTAPSEAFF. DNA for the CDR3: TGTGCCAGCAGCCTCGCCGGGACAGCTCCATCTGAAGCTTTCTTT.

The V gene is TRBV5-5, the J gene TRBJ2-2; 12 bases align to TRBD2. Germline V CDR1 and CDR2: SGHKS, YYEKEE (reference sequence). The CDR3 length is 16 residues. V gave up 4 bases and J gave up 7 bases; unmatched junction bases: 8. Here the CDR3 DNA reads TGTGCCAGCAGCCCCAGACTAGCGGGAGAGGTCGGGGAGCTGTTTTTT. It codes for CASSPRLAGEVGELFF.

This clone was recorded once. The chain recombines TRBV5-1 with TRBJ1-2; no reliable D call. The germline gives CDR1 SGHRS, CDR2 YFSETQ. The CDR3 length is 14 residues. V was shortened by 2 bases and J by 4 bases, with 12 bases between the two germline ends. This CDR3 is CASSFSPETYGYTF. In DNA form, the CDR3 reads TGCGCCAGCAGCTTTAGTCCTGAAACCTATGGCTACACCTTC.

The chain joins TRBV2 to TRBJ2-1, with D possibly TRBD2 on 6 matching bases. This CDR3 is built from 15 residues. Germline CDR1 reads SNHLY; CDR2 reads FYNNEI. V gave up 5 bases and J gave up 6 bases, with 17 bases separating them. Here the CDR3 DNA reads TGTGCCAGCAGTCATAGACTAGGGACCCCCAATGAGCAGTTCTTC. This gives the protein CASSHRLGTPNEQFF.

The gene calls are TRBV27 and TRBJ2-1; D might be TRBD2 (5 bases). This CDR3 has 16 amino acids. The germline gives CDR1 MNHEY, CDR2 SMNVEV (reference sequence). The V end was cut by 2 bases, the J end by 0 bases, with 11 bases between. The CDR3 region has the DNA TGTGCCAGCAGTTTAGCCGGGGTGAGCTCCTACAATGAGCAGTTCTTC. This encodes CASSLAGVSSYNEQFF.

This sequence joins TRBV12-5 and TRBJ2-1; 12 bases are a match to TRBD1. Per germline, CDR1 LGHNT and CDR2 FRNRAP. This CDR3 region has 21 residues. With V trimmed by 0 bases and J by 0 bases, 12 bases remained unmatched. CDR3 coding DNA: TGTGCTAGTGGTTTGGTAAGGGGGACAGGGGGCCTAACTGCCTCCTACAATGAGCAGTTCTTC. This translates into CASGLVRGTGGLTASYNEQFF.

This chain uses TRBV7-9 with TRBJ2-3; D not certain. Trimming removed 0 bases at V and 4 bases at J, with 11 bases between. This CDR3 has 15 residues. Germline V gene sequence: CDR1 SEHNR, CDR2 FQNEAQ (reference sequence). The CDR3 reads CASSLAGIRADTQYF. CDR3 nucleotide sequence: TGTGCCAGCAGCTTAGCTGGGATTCGGGCAGATACGCAGTATTTT.

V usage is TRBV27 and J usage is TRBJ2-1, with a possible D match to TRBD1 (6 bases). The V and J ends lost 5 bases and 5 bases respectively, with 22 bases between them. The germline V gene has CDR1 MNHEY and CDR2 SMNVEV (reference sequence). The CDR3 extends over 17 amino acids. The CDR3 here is CASSTYRDIHKHNEQFF. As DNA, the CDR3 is TGTGCCAGCAGTACCTACCGGGACATCCACAAACACAATGAGCAGTTCTTC.

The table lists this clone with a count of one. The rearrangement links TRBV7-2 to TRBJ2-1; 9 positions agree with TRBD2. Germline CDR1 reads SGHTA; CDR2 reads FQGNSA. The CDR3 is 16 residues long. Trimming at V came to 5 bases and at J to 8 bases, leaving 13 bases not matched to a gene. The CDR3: CASSRREGGRAYEQFF. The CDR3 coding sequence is TGTGCCAGCAGCCGCAGAGAGGGCGGGAGGGCCTATGAGCAGTTCTTC.

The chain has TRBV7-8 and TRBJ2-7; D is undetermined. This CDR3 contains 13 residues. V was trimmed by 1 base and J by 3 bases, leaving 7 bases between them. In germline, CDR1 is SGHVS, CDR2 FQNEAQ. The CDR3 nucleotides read TGTGCCAGCAGCTTAGGTTCGGACTACGAGCAGTACTTC. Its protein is CASSLGSDYEQYF.

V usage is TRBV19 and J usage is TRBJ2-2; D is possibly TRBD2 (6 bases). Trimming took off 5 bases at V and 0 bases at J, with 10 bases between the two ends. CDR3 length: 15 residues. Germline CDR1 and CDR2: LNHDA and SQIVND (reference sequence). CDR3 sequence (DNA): TGTGCCAGTAGTGGTCGACTAGCGAACACCGGGGAGCTGTTTTTT. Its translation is CASSGRLANTGELFF. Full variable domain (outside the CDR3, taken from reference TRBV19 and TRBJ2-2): DGGITQSPKYLFRKEGQNVTLSCEQNLNHDAMYWYRQDPGQGLRLIYYSQIVNDFQKGDIAEGYSVSREKKESFPLTVTSAQKNPTAFYLCASSGRLANTGELFFGEGSRLTVL.

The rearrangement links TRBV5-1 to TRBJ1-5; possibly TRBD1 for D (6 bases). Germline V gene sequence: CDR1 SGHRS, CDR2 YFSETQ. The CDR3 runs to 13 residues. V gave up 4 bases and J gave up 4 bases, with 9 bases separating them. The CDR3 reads CASSATGNQPQHF. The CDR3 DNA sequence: TGCGCCAGCAGCGCGACAGGAAATCAGCCCCAGCATTTT.

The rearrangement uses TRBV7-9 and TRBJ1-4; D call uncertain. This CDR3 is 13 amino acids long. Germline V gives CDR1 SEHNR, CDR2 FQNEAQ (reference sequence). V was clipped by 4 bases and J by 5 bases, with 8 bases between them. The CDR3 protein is CASSSQMNEKLFF. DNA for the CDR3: TGTGCCAGCAGCTCACAGATGAATGAAAAACTGTTTTTT.

For the CDR3, the DNA is TGTGCCAGCAGCTTGGTGAGCGGCCTGAAGAGCTCCTACAATGAGCAGTTCTTC. Protein: CASSLVSGLKSSYNEQFF. The chain couples TRBV5-6 to TRBJ2-1, with a possible D match to TRBD2 (5 bases). V shed 0 bases and J shed 0 bases, with 16 bases lying between them. This CDR3 spans 18 amino acids. Germline CDR1 reads SGHDT; CDR2 reads YYEEEE.

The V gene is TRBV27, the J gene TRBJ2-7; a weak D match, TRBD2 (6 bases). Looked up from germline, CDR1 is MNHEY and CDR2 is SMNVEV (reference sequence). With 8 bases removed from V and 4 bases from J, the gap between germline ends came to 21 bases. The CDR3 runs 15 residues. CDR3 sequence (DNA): TGTGCCAGCGCAAAAAAGACGGGTGGAGGGTACGAGCAGTACTTC. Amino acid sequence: CASAKKTGGGYEQYF.

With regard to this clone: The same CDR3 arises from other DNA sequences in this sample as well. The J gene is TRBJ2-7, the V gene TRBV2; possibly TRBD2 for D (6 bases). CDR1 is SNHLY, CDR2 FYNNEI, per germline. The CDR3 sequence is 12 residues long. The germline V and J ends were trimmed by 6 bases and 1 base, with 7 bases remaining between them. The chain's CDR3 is CASRGLSYEQYF. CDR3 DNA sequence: TGTGCCAGCAGGGGACTTTCCTACGAGCAGTACTTC.

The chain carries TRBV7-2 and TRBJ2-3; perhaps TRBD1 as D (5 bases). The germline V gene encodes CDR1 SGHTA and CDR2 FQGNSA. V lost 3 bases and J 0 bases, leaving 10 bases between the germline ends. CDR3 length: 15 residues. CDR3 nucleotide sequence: TGTGCCAGCAGCTTTCCGAGACAGAGCACAGATACGCAGTATTTT. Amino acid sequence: CASSFPRQSTDTQYF.

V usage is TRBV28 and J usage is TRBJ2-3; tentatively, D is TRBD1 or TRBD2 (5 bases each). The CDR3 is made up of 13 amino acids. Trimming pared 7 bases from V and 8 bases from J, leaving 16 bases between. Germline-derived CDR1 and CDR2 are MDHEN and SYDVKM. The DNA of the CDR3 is TGTGCCAGCAATGAGCGCCCCGGGACTACGCAGTATTTT. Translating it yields CASNERPGTTQYF.

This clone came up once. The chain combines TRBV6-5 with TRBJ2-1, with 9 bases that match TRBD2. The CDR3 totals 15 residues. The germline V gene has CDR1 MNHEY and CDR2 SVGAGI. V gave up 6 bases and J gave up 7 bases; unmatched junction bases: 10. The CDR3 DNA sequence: TGTGCCAGCAGGGAACTAGCGGGTGCCAGGAATGAGCAGTTCTTC. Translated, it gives CASRELAGARNEQFF.